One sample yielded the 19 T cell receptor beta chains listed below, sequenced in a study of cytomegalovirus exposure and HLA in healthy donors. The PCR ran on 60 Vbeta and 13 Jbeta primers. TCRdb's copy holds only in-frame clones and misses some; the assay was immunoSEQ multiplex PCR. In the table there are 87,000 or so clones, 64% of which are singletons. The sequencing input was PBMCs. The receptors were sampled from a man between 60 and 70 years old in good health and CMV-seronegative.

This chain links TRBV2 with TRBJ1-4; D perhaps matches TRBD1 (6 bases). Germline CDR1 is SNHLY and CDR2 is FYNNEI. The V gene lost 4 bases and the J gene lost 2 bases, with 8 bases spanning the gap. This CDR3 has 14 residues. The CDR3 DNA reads TGTGCCAGCAGTGTTCAGGGGACTAATGAAAAACTGTTTTTT. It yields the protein CASSVQGTNEKLFF.

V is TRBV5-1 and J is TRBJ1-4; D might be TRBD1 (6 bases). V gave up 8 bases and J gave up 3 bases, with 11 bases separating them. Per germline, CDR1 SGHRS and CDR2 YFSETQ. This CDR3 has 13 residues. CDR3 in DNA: TGCGCCAGTAGGACAGCGCCTAATGAAAAACTGTTTTTT. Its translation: CASRTAPNEKLFF.

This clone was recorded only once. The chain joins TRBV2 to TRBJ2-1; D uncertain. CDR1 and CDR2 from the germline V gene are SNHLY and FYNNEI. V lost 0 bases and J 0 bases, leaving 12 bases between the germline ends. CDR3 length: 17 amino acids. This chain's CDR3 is CASSEAVTISSYNEQFF. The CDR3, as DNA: TGTGCCAGCAGTGAAGCGGTGACAATCAGCTCCTACAATGAGCAGTTCTTC. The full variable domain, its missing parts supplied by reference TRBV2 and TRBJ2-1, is EPEVTQTPSHQVTQMGQEVILRCVPISNHLYFYWYRQILGQKVEFLVSFYNNEISEKSEIFDDQFSVERPDGSNFTLKIRSTKLEDSAMYFCASSEAVTISSYNEQFFGPGTRLTVL.

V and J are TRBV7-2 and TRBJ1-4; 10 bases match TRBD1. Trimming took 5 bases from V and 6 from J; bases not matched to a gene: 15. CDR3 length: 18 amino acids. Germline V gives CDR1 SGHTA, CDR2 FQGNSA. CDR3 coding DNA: TGTGCCAGCAGCCCCCGGGACAGGGGAGGAGTGGGGGATGAAAAACTGTTTTTT. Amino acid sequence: CASSPRDRGGVGDEKLFF.

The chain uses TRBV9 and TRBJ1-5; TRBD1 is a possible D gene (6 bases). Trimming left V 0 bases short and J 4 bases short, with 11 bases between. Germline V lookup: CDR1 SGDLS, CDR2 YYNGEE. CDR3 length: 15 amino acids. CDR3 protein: CASSVADSKNQPQHF. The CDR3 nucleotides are TGTGCCAGCAGCGTAGCGGACAGCAAAAATCAGCCCCAGCATTTT. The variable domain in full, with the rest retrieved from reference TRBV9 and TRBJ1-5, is DSGVTQTPKHLITATGQRVTLRCSPRSGDLSVYWYQQSLDQGLQFLIQYYNGEERAKGNILERFSAQQFPDLHSELNLSSLELGDSALYFCASSVADSKNQPQHFGDGTRLSIL.

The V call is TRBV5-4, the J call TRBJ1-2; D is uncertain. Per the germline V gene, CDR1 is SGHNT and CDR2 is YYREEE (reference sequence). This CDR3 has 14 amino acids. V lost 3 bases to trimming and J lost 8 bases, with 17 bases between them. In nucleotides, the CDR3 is TGTGCCAGCAGCTCTACGGGTCGATCCAACGGCTACACCTTC. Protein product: CASSSTGRSNGYTF. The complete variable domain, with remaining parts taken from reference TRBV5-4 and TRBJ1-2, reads ETGVTQSPTHLIKTRGQQVTLRCSSQSGHNTVSWYQQALGQGPQFIFQYYREEENGRGNFPPRFSGLQFPNYSSELNVNALELDDSALYLCASSSTGRSNGYTFGSGTRLTVV.

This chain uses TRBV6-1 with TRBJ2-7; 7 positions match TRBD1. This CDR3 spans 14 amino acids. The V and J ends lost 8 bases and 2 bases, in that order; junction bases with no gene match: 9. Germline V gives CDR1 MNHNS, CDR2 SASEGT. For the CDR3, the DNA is TGTGCCAGCGGTAAACGACAGGGTCCCTACGAGCAGTACTTC. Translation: CASGKRQGPYEQYF.

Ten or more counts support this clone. CDR3 in DNA: TGTGCCAGCAGTTACTCCGGGACAGGGGGCCGGGAGCAGTACTTC. It is translated as CASSYSGTGGREQYF. The chain links TRBV6-5 to TRBJ2-7, with TRBD1 matching over 12 bases. J gave up 7 bases and V 0 bases, and 4 bases lay outside the gene matches. This CDR3 has 15 amino acids. Per the germline V gene, CDR1 is MNHEY and CDR2 is SVGAGI.

The CDR3 loop reads CASSPAGNQPQHF. The CDR3 DNA reads TGTGCCAGCAGCCCAGCAGGGAATCAGCCCCAGCATTTT. The J gene is TRBJ1-5, the V gene TRBV14; possibly TRBD1 for D (5 bases). With 4 bases removed from V and 4 bases from J, the gap between germline ends came to 8 bases. Germline V gene sequence: CDR1 SGHDN, CDR2 FVKESK. The CDR3 totals 13 residues.

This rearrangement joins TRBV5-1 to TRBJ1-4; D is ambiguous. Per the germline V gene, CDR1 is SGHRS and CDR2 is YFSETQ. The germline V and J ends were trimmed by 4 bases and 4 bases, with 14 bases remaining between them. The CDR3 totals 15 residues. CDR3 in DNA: TGCGCCAGCAGCACGGGCGGGAGCCTTAATGAAAAACTGTTTTTT. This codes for CASSTGGSLNEKLFF.

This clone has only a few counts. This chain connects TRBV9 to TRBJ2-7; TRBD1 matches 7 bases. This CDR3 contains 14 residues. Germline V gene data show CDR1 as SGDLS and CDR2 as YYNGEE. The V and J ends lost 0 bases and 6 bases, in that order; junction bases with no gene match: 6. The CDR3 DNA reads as TGTGCCAGCAGCGTAGCCACAGGGGTTGGCGAGCAGTACTTC. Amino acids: CASSVATGVGEQYF.

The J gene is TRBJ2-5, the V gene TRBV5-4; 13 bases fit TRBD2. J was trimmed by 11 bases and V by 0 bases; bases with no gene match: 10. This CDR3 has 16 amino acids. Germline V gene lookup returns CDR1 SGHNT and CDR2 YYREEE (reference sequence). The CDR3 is CASSLGGLAGFGEQYF. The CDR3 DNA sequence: TGTGCCAGCAGCTTGGGGGGACTAGCGGGGTTTGGAGAGCAGTACTTC.

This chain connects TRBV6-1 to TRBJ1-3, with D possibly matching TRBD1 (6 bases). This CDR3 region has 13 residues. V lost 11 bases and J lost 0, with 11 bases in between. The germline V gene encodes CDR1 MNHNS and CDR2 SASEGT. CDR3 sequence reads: CASGGHSGNTIYF. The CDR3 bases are TGTGCCTCGGGGGGACACTCTGGAAACACCATATATTTT.

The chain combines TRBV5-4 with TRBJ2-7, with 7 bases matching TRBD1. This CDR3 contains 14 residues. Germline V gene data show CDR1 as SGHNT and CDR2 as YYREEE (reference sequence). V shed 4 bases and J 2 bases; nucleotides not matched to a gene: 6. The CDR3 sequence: CASSIGDRPYEQYF. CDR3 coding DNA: TGTGCCAGCAGCATCGGGGACAGACCCTACGAGCAGTACTTC.

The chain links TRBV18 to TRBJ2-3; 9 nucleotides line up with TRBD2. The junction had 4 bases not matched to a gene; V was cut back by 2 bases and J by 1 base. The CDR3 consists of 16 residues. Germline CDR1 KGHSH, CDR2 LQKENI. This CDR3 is CASSPAASGGTDTQYF. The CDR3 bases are TGTGCCAGCTCACCAGCGGCTAGCGGGGGCACAGATACGCAGTATTTT.

DNA for the CDR3: TGCGCCAGCAGCTTTAGCGGTAGCACAGATACGCAGTATTTT. Protein sequence: CASSFSGSTDTQYF. V is TRBV5-1 and J is TRBJ2-3; tentative D call: TRBD2 (6 bases). This CDR3 region has 14 residues. V lost 2 bases and J lost 0, with 7 bases in between. From germline, CDR1 is SGHRS and CDR2 YFSETQ.

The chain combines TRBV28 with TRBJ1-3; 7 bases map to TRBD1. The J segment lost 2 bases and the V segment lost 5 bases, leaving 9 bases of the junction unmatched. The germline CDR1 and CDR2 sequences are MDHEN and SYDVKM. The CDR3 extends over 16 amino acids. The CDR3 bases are TGTGCCAGCAGTCTGACAGGGCGATTAACTGGAAACACCATATATTTT. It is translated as CASSLTGRLTGNTIYF.

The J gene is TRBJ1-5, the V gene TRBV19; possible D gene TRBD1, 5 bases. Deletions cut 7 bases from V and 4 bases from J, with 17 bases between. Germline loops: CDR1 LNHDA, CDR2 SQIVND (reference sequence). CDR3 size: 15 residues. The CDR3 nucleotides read TGTGCCAGTATATGGGGCGCCGGCGTGAATCAGCCCCAGCATTTT. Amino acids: CASIWGAGVNQPQHF.

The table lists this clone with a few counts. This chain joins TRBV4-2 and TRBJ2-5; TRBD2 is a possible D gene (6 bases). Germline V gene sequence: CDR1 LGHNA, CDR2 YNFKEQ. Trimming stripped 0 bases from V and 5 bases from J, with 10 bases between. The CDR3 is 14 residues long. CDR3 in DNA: TGTGCCAGCAGCCAAGATGACGGAGGGGAGACCCAGTACTTC. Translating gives CASSQDDGGETQYF.